Described below is a single TCR beta chain sequence and its context. Antigen specificity is unknown. This sample is part of a study of blood T cells in healthy people across ages. The germline gives CDR1 LGHNA, CDR2 YSLEER. The CDR3 is made up of 16 amino acids. The V end lost 0 bases, the J end lost 1 base, and 11 bases lay between the germline ends. Together with a sample-barcoded 5' primer, a J-beta primer mix was included in a second PCR lasting roughly 6 to 12 cycles. Each cDNA molecule was tagged by a template-switch adaptor with 12 random nucleotides. A single record per CDR3 protein comes from TCRdb applying MiXCR to the 5' RACE reads. This table has some 550,000 distinct CDR3 sequences, 40% to 50% appearing once. Study conclusions and caveats: Donor CMV infection status was unknown, possibly confounding age-related changes in expanded clonotypes. Donors of long life had a larger count of naive CD4+ cells and greater diversity than aged donors. Bulk PBMC profiling left naive and antigen-experienced comparisons inconclusive.

This clonotype was sampled from a man at least 80 years old in good health. The chain couples TRBV4-3 to TRBJ2-3; tentative D call: TRBD1 (5 bases). The sample was blood. The CDR3 loop is CASSQDSTVGTDTQYF. The CDR3 coding sequence is TGCGCCAGCAGCCAAGACTCGACAGTCGGCACAGATACGCAGTATTTT.